The 10 T cell receptor beta chains given below trace back to one sample, sequenced in a study of T cells in Graves' hyperthyroidism and ophthalmopathy. RNA transcripts were the template for amplifying TCR beta CDR3 regions. TCR CDR3 underwent first-round RT-PCR with the HTBI primer set. TCRdb re-derived calls from the multiplex PCR reads in MiXCR, one entry per CDR3 protein. The sample lists fewer than 750,000 distinct CDR3 sequences; roughly 15% were seen once. Sequenced sample: blood. The receptors originated from a woman aged 45-65 years with Graves' ophthalmopathy.

Turning to this clonotype: A much larger clone sits a single nucleotide away, making a read error possible. The CDR3 ends on some other residue instead of the conserved phenylalanine or tryptophan, so this is likely a read error. This chain uses TRBV6-2 or TRBV6-3 with TRBJ1-5, with D possibly TRBD1 on 5 matching bases. Trimming shortened V by 0 bases and J by 2 bases, and 8 bases separated the two germline ends. The CDR3 has 15 residues. Germline V CDR1 and CDR2: MNHEY, SVGEGT. CDR3 amino acids: CASSYSETGNQPQHS. The CDR3 DNA reads as TGTGCCAGCAGTTACTCAGAGACAGGCAATCAGCCCCAGCATTCT.

This sequence joins TRBV6-5 and TRBJ2-1, with TRBD2 matching over 8 bases. The trim removed 6 bases at V and 0 bases at J, leaving 7 bases unmatched. This CDR3 has 16 residues. CDR1 and CDR2 (germline): MNHEY, SVGAGI. In DNA form, the CDR3 reads TGTGCCAGCAGGTATAGCGGGACCAGCTCCTACAATGAGCAGTTCTTC. Translated: CASRYSGTSSYNEQFF.

This clonotype has ten or more counts. The CDR3: CASSLRWGSSSTDTQYF. CDR3 nucleotide sequence: TGTGCCAGCAGCTTAAGATGGGGATCCTCTAGCACAGATACGCAGTATTTT. This chain uses TRBV7-3 with TRBJ2-3; D unclear. The CDR3 length is 17 residues. V was clipped by 1 base and J by 0 bases, with 14 bases between them. The germline V gene has CDR1 SGHTA and CDR2 FQGTGA. The full variable domain, rest sourced from reference TRBV7-3 and TRBJ2-3, is GAGVSQTPSNKVTEKGKYVELRCDPISGHTALYWYRQSLGQGPEFLIYFQGTGAADDSGLPNDRFFAVRPEGSVSTLKIQRTERGDSAVYLCASSLRWGSSSTDTQYFGPGTRLTVL.

This clonotype was seen only a few times. The rearrangement joins TRBV27 to TRBJ1-5; D is possibly TRBD1 (6 bases). V was shortened by 8 bases and J by 7 bases, with 15 bases between the two germline ends. CDR1 is MNHEY and CDR2 is SMNVEV in the germline V gene (reference sequence). This CDR3 has 13 amino acids. The CDR3 coding sequence is TGTGCCAGCCTTCAGGGGCCAGGGCAGCCCCAGCATTTT. It translates to CASLQGPGQPQHF.

This clonotype came up a few times. The genes are TRBV29-1 and TRBJ1-2, with 7 positions matching TRBD1. J gave up 6 bases and V 5 bases, and 3 bases lay outside the gene matches. Germline CDR1 and CDR2: SQVTM and ANQGSEA. This CDR3 has 11 amino acids. This chain's CDR3 is CSVTTGHGYTF. CDR3 DNA sequence: TGCAGCGTTACGACAGGGCATGGCTACACCTTC. The entire variable domain, with the rest obtained from reference TRBV29-1 and TRBJ1-2, is as follows: SAVISQKPSRDICQRGTSLTIQCQVDSQVTMMFWYRQQPGQSLTLIATANQGSEATYESGFVIDKFPISRPNLTFSTLTVSNMSPEDSSIYLCSVTTGHGYTFGSGTRLTVV.

This clonotype was counted at least ten times. The chain carries TRBV7-2 and TRBJ1-4; a weak D match, TRBD1 (5 bases). V was cut by 2 bases and J by 6 bases, with 10 bases left in between. The germline CDR1 and CDR2 sequences are SGHTA and FQGNSA. The CDR3 has 14 amino acids. DNA for the CDR3: TGTGCCAGCAGCTTATCTTGGGGCGATGAAAAACTGTTTTTT. It codes for CASSLSWGDEKLFF. Together with reference TRBV7-2 and TRBJ1-4, the CDR3 gives the full variable domain: GAGVSQSPSNKVTEKGKDVELRCDPISGHTALYWYRQSLGQGLEFLIYFQGNSAPDKSGLPSDRFSAERTGGSVSTLTIQRTQQEDSAVYLCASSLSWGDEKLFFGSGTQLSVL.

The V gene is TRBV4-3, the J gene TRBJ2-6; 10 bases map to TRBD1. In germline, CDR1 is LGHNA, CDR2 YSLEER. CDR3 size: 15 residues. The V gene end was trimmed by 1 base and the J gene end by 8 bases; junction bases not matched to a gene: 2. Here the CDR3 DNA reads TGCGCCAGCAGCCAAGGGACAGGGGGGACCAACGTCCTGACTTTC. Encoded protein: CASSQGTGGTNVLTF.

This clonotype was seen more than once but under ten times. This chain joins TRBV6-2 or TRBV6-3 and TRBJ2-1, with 15 bases fitting TRBD2. The V gene end was trimmed by 6 bases and the J gene end by 2 bases; junction bases not matched to a gene: 5. Germline V gene lookup returns CDR1 MNHEY and CDR2 SVGEGT. The CDR3 runs to 17 residues. This CDR3 reads CASRAGLAGGAYNEQFF. CDR3 nucleotide sequence: TGTGCCAGCAGAGCCGGACTAGCGGGAGGGGCCTACAATGAGCAGTTCTTC.

This chain links TRBV27 with TRBJ2-5; no definite D call. The CDR3 sequence is 14 residues long. Trimming cost V 5 bases and J 6 bases, with 16 bases left between them. Germline CDR1 MNHEY, CDR2 SMNVEV (reference sequence). As DNA, the CDR3 is TGTGCCAGCAGTCCCCCCGCAGAAAGGAAGACCCAGTACTTC. Protein: CASSPPAERKTQYF.

This clonotype has at least ten counts. The chain is built from TRBV28 and TRBJ1-2; the match to TRBD1 covers 7 bases. CDR1 and CDR2 from the germline V gene are MDHEN and SYDVKM. V lost 10 bases to trimming and J lost 5 bases; unmatched junction nucleotides: 7. This CDR3 region has 12 residues. CDR3 sequence (DNA): TGTGCCACCGTTGACAGGGCATATGGCTACACCTTC. Translating gives CATVDRAYGYTF.